Following are 26 T cell receptor beta chains from one sample sequenced in a study of breast tumors, draining lymph nodes, adjacent tissues. Axillary draining lymph nodes of breast cancer patients supplied the node samples. MiXCR was run by TCRdb on the multiplex PCR reads, yielding one entry per CDR3 protein. The top ten clones hold over 0.95% of a sample with 200,000 to 300,000 distinct CDR3 sequences, roughly 30% of them seen once. Material: axillary lymph node tissue. All receptors derive from a female donor with breast cancer. Some clones in this sample may be carry-over from other donors' samples.

Note on this clonotype: This may arise from a read error, as a much more abundant clone is one base away. This chain's CDR3 is CAISYVGVGANVLTF. The CDR3 nucleotides are TGTGCCATCAGTTACGTGGGGGTTGGGGCCAACGTCCTGACTTTC. This sequence joins TRBV10-3 and TRBJ2-6; D may correspond to TRBD1 or TRBD2 (5 bases each). This CDR3 has 15 amino acids. Germline CDR1 ENHRY, CDR2 SYGVKD. Between the trimmed V and J ends, which lost 5 bases and 3 bases, there was a span of 11 bases.

The V and J genes are TRBV5-1 and TRBJ2-2, with 7 bases lining up with TRBD2. In germline, CDR1 is SGHRS, CDR2 YFSETQ. The CDR3 has 16 residues. Trimming cost V 3 bases and J 2 bases; bases outside gene matches: 7. The CDR3 region is CASSSSTSRNTGELFF. As DNA, the CDR3 is TGCGCCAGCAGCTCCTCGACTAGCAGAAACACCGGGGAGCTGTTTTTT.

In this sample, this clonotype turned up many times. The chain employs TRBV20-1 and TRBJ2-7; D might be TRBD2 (5 bases). The CDR3 covers 13 residues. Trimming took off 6 bases at V and 4 bases at J, with 16 bases between the two ends. CDR1 and CDR2 from the germline V gene are DFQATT and SNEGSKA (reference sequence). The CDR3, as DNA: TGCAGTGCCACTGTAGGGAGAACTTACGAGCAGTACTTC. This codes for CSATVGRTYEQYF.

In the case of this clonotype: The junction differs from germline at one of its ends, possibly a read error. V is TRBV5-4 and J is TRBJ2-1; 8 bases align to TRBD2. This CDR3 spans 15 amino acids. Germline CDR1 and CDR2: SGHNT and YYREEE (reference sequence). In nucleotides, the CDR3 is TGTGCCAGCAACTTGTCGGCGGGAGGCTACAATGAGCAGTTCTTC. Translated, it gives CASNLSAGGYNEQFF.

This chain uses TRBV29-1 with TRBJ2-5, with TRBD2 matching 7 bases. The trim removed 2 bases at V and 14 bases at J, leaving 5 bases unmatched. The CDR3 contains 10 residues. Germline V gene data show CDR1 as SQVTM and CDR2 as ANQGSEA. The CDR3 nucleotides read TGCAGCGTTGAACGGGGGGAGTTTTACTTC. Translating gives CSVERGEFYF.

Only a few counts were recorded for this clonotype. This chain links TRBV18 with TRBJ2-7; 8 nucleotides line up with TRBD2. Germline V lookup: CDR1 KGHSH, CDR2 LQKENI. The V and J ends lost 3 bases and 2 bases, in that order; junction bases with no gene match: 3. The CDR3 runs 14 residues. The CDR3 region has the DNA TGTGCCAGCTCACCGTGGACTAGCACCTACGAGCAGTACTTC. Amino acid sequence: CASSPWTSTYEQYF.

This clonotype was seen just once. A much larger clonotype is one base distant, so this may be a read error. V gene TRBV5-6 combines with J gene TRBJ2-1; D may match TRBD1 or TRBD2 (6 bases each). The V gene lost 2 bases and the J gene lost 15 bases, with 15 bases spanning the gap. CDR3 length: 12 amino acids. Germline V gene data show CDR1 as SGHDT and CDR2 as YYEEEE. For the CDR3, the DNA is TGTGCCAGCAGCTTTGGCCTCCGGGGGCGGTTCTTC. Amino acid sequence: CASSFGLRGRFF.

This clonotype was observed a few times. The chain is built from TRBV7-3 and TRBJ2-3; TRBD1 is a possible D gene (5 bases). Trimming left V 1 base short and J 6 bases short, with 14 bases between. The CDR3 runs to 15 residues. Germline-derived CDR1 and CDR2 are SGHTA and FQGTGA. CDR3 DNA sequence: TGTGCCAGCAGCTTAATAGGCGCAAAGGGGGATACGCAGTATTTT. Amino acids: CASSLIGAKGDTQYF.

Comment on this clonotype: This may arise from a read error, as a much more abundant clone is one base away. This chain connects TRBV11-3 to TRBJ2-7; 12 bases match TRBD2. J gave up 8 bases and V 4 bases, and 6 bases lay outside the gene matches. Germline-derived CDR1 and CDR2 are SGHNT and YENEEA. The CDR3 sequence is 14 residues long. CDR3 in DNA: TGTGCCAGCAGCTGCCGACTAGCGGGGGACAAGCAGTACTTC. Its protein is CASSCRLAGDKQYF.

A word on this clonotype: The conserved closing phenylalanine or tryptophan is absent in this CDR3, likely reflecting a read error. CDR3 sequence (DNA): TGTGCCAGCACCGCCAGCCACACAGGGACCACTGAAGCTTTCTCT. This codes for CASTASHTGTTEAFS. J is TRBJ1-1 and V is TRBV25-1; TRBD1 is a possible D gene (6 bases). Germline CDR1 MGHDK, CDR2 SYGVNS. The CDR3 consists of 15 residues. The V end lost 7 bases, the J end lost 4 bases, and 19 bases lay between the germline ends.

To note about this clonotype: A read error may produce the germline difference seen at one junction end. The rearrangement joins TRBV12-3 or TRBV12-4 to TRBJ1-4; tentatively, D is TRBD1 (5 bases). This CDR3 spans 14 amino acids. CDR3 bases: TGTGCCAGCAGTGGGGCGGGTCCAGGTGAAAAACTGTTGTTT. This encodes CASSGAGPGEKLLF.

A note on this clonotype: The CDR3 ends on some other residue instead of the conserved phenylalanine or tryptophan, so this is likely a read error. It is unclear where the CDR3 begins or ends on the DNA, so no DNA is shown, and the CDR3 is as TCRdb lists it. The V call is TRBV29-1, the J call TRBJ2-1; the DNA was not compared with TRBD2, the D call given in the table. Per germline, CDR1 SQVTM and CDR2 ANQGSEA. The CDR3 is 14 residues long, ends included. CDR3 amino acids: CSLSGLAVPNEQSS.

The sample holds many counts of this clonotype. The chain employs TRBV7-6 and TRBJ1-4, with 7 bases that match TRBD1. The germline V gene has CDR1 SGHVS and CDR2 FNYEAQ. The CDR3 runs to 13 residues. With V trimmed by 3 bases and J by 7 bases, 2 bases remained unmatched. The CDR3 spells CASSLNRGEKLFF. CDR3 nucleotides: TGTGCCAGCAGCTTGAACAGGGGTGAAAAACTGTTTTTT.

As for this clonotype: A much larger clone lies one base from this, so it may be a read error. The chain employs TRBV19 and TRBJ2-2, with TRBD2 matching over 7 bases. Germline CDR1 reads LNHDA; CDR2 reads SQIVND (reference sequence). The CDR3 has 15 amino acids. The CDR3: CASLLSGGFTGKLFF. CDR3 DNA: TGTGCCAGCCTGCTGTCCGGGGGGTTCACCGGGAAGCTGTTTTTT.

About this clonotype itself: This may be a read error, as it is one base from a much larger clone. V is TRBV9 and J is TRBJ1-6; D is uncertain. The CDR3 sequence is 16 residues long. Germline assignment: CDR1 SGDLS and CDR2 YYNGEE. Trimming shortened V by 4 bases and J by 9 bases, and 20 bases separated the two germline ends. The DNA for the CDR3 is TGTGCCAGCAGCCAAGAAGTAGGCCGAAGGATTTCACCCCTCCACTTT. Translated, it gives CASSQEVGRRISPLHF.

There are many counts of this clonotype. The gene calls are TRBV7-9 and TRBJ1-5; 11 bases fit TRBD1. This CDR3 comprises 15 residues. The V gene end was trimmed by 4 bases and the J gene end by 6 bases; junction bases not matched to a gene: 5. From germline, CDR1 is SEHNR and CDR2 FQNEAQ (reference sequence). The CDR3 reads CASSSGQGVGQPQHF. DNA for the CDR3: TGTGCCAGCAGCTCGGGACAGGGGGTTGGTCAGCCCCAGCATTTT. Looking up the rest from reference TRBV7-9 and TRBJ1-5 gives the full variable domain: DTGVSQNPRHKITKRGQNVTFRCDPISEHNRLYWYRQTLGQGPEFLTYFQNEAQLEKSRLLSDRFSAERPKGSFSTLEIQRTEQGDSAMYLCASSSGQGVGQPQHFGDGTRLSIL.

This clonotype was counted ten times or more. CDR3 residues: CASSQALTGAGREQYF. Written as DNA, the CDR3 is TGTGCCAGCAGCCAAGCCTTGACAGGCGCGGGACGCGAGCAGTACTTC. The V call is TRBV14, the J call TRBJ2-7; D is possibly TRBD1 or TRBD2 (6 bases each). The V gene's germline CDR1 is SGHDN and CDR2 FVKESK. The V gene lost 1 base and the J gene lost 6 bases, with 19 bases spanning the gap. This CDR3 is built from 16 residues.

In its sample, this clonotype was seen once. J is TRBJ1-3 and V is TRBV15; no reliable D call. The V gene lost 5 bases and the J gene lost 7 bases, with 9 bases spanning the gap. Germline CDR1 and CDR2: LNHNV and YYDKDF (reference sequence). The CDR3 is made up of 12 amino acids. The DNA of the CDR3 is TGTGCCACCAGCGACCAGTGGAACACCATATATTTT. Protein sequence: CATSDQWNTIYF. The full variable domain, rest sourced from reference TRBV15 and TRBJ1-3, is DAMVIQNPRYQVTQFGKPVTLSCSQTLNHNVMYWYQQKSSQAPKLLFHYYDKDFNNEADTPDNFQSRRPNTSFCFLDIRSPGLGDTAMYLCATSDQWNTIYFGEGSWLTVV.

This clonotype has at least ten counts. A much larger clone lies one base from this, so it may be a read error. The chain employs TRBV20-1 and TRBJ1-6, with D perhaps matching TRBD1 (5 bases). Germline loops: CDR1 DFQATT, CDR2 SNEGSKA (reference sequence). Trimming left V 6 bases short and J 7 bases short, with 22 bases between. CDR3 size: 16 residues. DNA for the CDR3: TGCAGTGCCCGCGGGAGTGGCAGGGCGTCAAATTCACCCCTCCACTTT. Its translation is CSARGSGRASNSPLHF.

This clonotype was observed many times. The rearrangement joins TRBV28 to TRBJ2-5; no reliable D call. V shed 7 bases and J shed 7 bases, with 16 bases lying between them. CDR3 length equals 13 residues. Germline values: CDR1 MDHEN, CDR2 SYDVKM. CDR3 sequence reads: CASTRPQLGTQYF. The CDR3 nucleotides read TGTGCCAGCACCCGACCCCAGTTGGGGACCCAGTACTTC.

This clonotype was seen ten or more times. V is TRBV20-1 and J is TRBJ2-2, with 7 bases fitting TRBD2. V shed 0 bases and J 4 bases; nucleotides not matched to a gene: 8. CDR1 and CDR2 from the germline V gene are DFQATT and SNEGSKA (reference sequence). The CDR3 spans 16 residues. CDR3 DNA sequence: TGCAGTGCTAGAGATAGCAAGCGGGGAGTCACCGGGGAGCTGTTTTTT. Its protein product is CSARDSKRGVTGELFF.

This chain joins TRBV6-2 or TRBV6-3 and TRBJ2-7; tentative D call: TRBD1 (6 bases). Trimming pared 5 bases from V and 6 bases from J, leaving 11 bases between. This CDR3 comprises 12 residues. The germline CDR1 and CDR2 sequences are MNHEY and SVGEGT. The CDR3 region is CASSAGTFEQYF. In nucleotides, the CDR3 is TGTGCCAGCAGTGCCGGGACATTCGAGCAGTACTTC.

The chain uses TRBV20-1 and TRBJ2-1, with TRBD2 matching over 7 bases. This CDR3 is built from 13 residues. V lost 3 bases, J lost 6 bases, and 5 bases stayed unmatched. Germline lookup yields CDR1 DFQATT and CDR2 SNEGSKA (reference sequence). This chain's CDR3 is CSASSRGSNEQFF. As DNA, the CDR3 is TGCAGTGCTAGTTCGCGCGGGAGCAATGAGCAGTTCTTC.

This clonotype showed up many times. The junction shows a germline mismatch at one end, possibly a read error. The V and J genes are TRBV7-2 and TRBJ1-2; D call uncertain. From germline, CDR1 is SGHTA and CDR2 FQGNSA. This CDR3 spans 13 amino acids. This CDR3 reads CATSVGSAYGYTF. CDR3 in DNA: TGTGCCACCAGCGTGGGGTCGGCTTATGGCTACACCTTC.

This clonotype was observed at least ten times. The chain employs TRBV10-2 and TRBJ2-5; 7 bases fit TRBD2. The CDR3 has 16 amino acids. Trimming removed 7 bases from V and 4 bases from J; junction bases left unmatched: 15. Germline V lookup: CDR1 WSHSY, CDR2 SAAADI. The DNA of the CDR3 is TGCGCCAGCAAACTCTGGGCGGGAGTGGGAGGAGAGACCCAGTACTTC. Its translation: CASKLWAGVGGETQYF.

This clonotype was seen at least ten times. The rearrangement joins TRBV27 to TRBJ1-6, with D hard to call. CDR1 is MNHEY, CDR2 SMNVEV, per germline (reference sequence). V lost 8 bases and J lost 4, with 18 bases in between. The CDR3 runs to 16 residues. The CDR3 DNA reads as TGTGCCAGCTCCCATCCGGGTGGGAGATATAATTCACCCCTCCACTTT. This translates into CASSHPGGRYNSPLHF.